A single sample is the source of the 20 T cell receptor beta chains below, sequenced in a study of control samples from healthy donors and cancer patients. Measured with immunoSEQ multiplex PCR; TCRdb has only the in-frame clones, and not every one. The sample yields around 70,000 clones, approximately 94% seen once. The sequenced sample was blood. The origin of the receptors is a woman in her 30s in good health.

This sequence joins TRBV7-9 and TRBJ1-2; possibly TRBD1 for D (5 bases). The length of the CDR3 is 14 residues. Trimming cost V 2 bases and J 7 bases, with 14 bases left between them. The germline CDR1 and CDR2 sequences are SEHNR and FQNEAQ (reference sequence). The CDR3 bases are TGTGCCAGCAGCTTAAGACAGTCCGTCGGTGGCTACACCTTC. Translation gives CASSLRQSVGGYTF.

The CDR3 DNA reads as TGTGCCAGCAGGGCTCCCTTCGACTCCTACAATGAGCAGTTCTTC. Amino acids: CASRAPFDSYNEQFF. This chain links TRBV6-5 with TRBJ2-1; no clear D gene. The CDR3 is made up of 15 amino acids. Germline CDR1 is MNHEY and CDR2 is SVGAGI. Trimming left V 6 bases short and J 0 bases short, with 12 bases between.

The V gene is TRBV4-2, the J gene TRBJ2-7; 9 positions match TRBD1. Germline V gene lookup returns CDR1 LGHNA and CDR2 YNFKEQ. The CDR3 totals 14 residues. V lost 3 bases, J lost 5 bases, and 5 bases stayed unmatched. In nucleotides, the CDR3 is TGTGCCAGCAGCCAGCGGGACAGGGCCGACGAGCAGTACTTC. Amino acid sequence: CASSQRDRADEQYF.

The rearrangement links TRBV7-9 to TRBJ1-1; a possible D gene is TRBD1 (6 bases). The V end was cut by 2 bases, the J end by 0 bases, with 13 bases between. The germline gives CDR1 SEHNR, CDR2 FQNEAQ (reference sequence). CDR3 size: 16 residues. CDR3 bases: TGTGCCAGCAGCTTACCGGGGGCTGGGATGAACACTGAAGCTTTCTTT. It is translated as CASSLPGAGMNTEAFF.

V is TRBV5-1 and J is TRBJ2-2; D is perhaps TRBD1 (5 bases). Trimming took off 4 bases at V and 5 bases at J, with 12 bases between the two ends. Looked up from germline, CDR1 is SGHRS and CDR2 is YFSETQ. The CDR3 covers 14 residues. The DNA for the CDR3 is TGCGCCAGCAGCCCGCTCCAGGGTACCGGGGAGCTGTTTTTT. Amino acids: CASSPLQGTGELFF.

The genes are TRBV5-4 and TRBJ2-5; a weak D match, TRBD2 (6 bases). This CDR3 contains 13 residues. Germline V lookup: CDR1 SGHNT, CDR2 YYREEE (reference sequence). V shed 5 bases and J shed 5 bases, with 13 bases lying between them. The DNA for the CDR3 is TGTGCCAGCAGTTGGGACTTATCTGAGACCCAGTACTTC. Amino acids: CASSWDLSETQYF.

The gene calls are TRBV9 and TRBJ1-4; possible D gene TRBD1, 5 bases. Trimming pared 2 bases from V and 0 bases from J, leaving 8 bases between. The CDR3 consists of 15 residues. Germline CDR1 reads SGDLS; CDR2 reads YYNGEE. CDR3 nucleotide sequence: TGTGCCAGCAGCGTTACGACAGCAACTAATGAAAAACTGTTTTTT. Amino acid sequence: CASSVTTATNEKLFF.

This sequence joins TRBV7-9 and TRBJ1-3; weak D call: TRBD1 (5 bases). Germline CDR1 is SEHNR and CDR2 is FQNEAQ (reference sequence). The CDR3 has 16 amino acids. V lost 0 bases, J lost 3 bases, and 12 bases lay in between. The CDR3 sequence is CASSLAQPGGGNTIYF. CDR3 in DNA: TGTGCCAGCAGCTTAGCCCAACCGGGGGGTGGAAACACCATATATTTT. Variable domain in full (rest from reference TRBV7-9 and TRBJ1-3): DTGVSQNPRHKITKRGQNVTFRCDPISEHNRLYWYRQTLGQGPEFLTYFQNEAQLEKSRLLSDRFSAERPKGSFSTLEIQRTEQGDSAMYLCASSLAQPGGGNTIYFGEGSWLTVV.

V gene TRBV2 combines with J gene TRBJ1-5; TRBD1 is a possible D gene (5 bases). CDR1 is SNHLY, CDR2 FYNNEI, per germline. This CDR3 contains 14 residues. Trimming removed 4 bases from V and 6 bases from J, with 13 bases in between. CDR3 sequence (DNA): TGTGCCAGCAGTGGGGAGCAGGGACGTCAGCCCCAGCATTTT. It codes for CASSGEQGRQPQHF.

The chain uses TRBV6-4 and TRBJ1-1, with D uncertain. Trimming left V 3 bases short and J 4 bases short, with 15 bases between. Germline CDR1 is MRHNA and CDR2 is SNTAGT. The CDR3 covers 15 residues. The CDR3 reads CASSEPGPGGTEAFF. DNA of the CDR3: TGTGCCAGCAGTGAACCGGGCCCGGGTGGCACTGAAGCTTTCTTT.

The chain employs TRBV7-3 and TRBJ1-1, with D maybe TRBD1 (5 bases). Looked up from germline, CDR1 is SGHTA and CDR2 is FQGTGA. The germline V and J ends were trimmed by 5 bases and 3 bases, with 16 bases remaining between them. The CDR3 is 15 amino acids. CDR3 coding DNA: TGTGCCAGCAGCCCTCTCCAGGGCCTGGACACTGAAGCTTTCTTT. Protein product: CASSPLQGLDTEAFF.

V usage is TRBV30 and J usage is TRBJ1-6; D ambiguous. Germline values: CDR1 GTSNPN, CDR2 SVGIG (reference sequence). The germline V and J ends were trimmed by 0 bases and 8 bases, with 20 bases remaining between them. The CDR3 has 17 residues. In DNA form, the CDR3 reads TGTGCCTGGAGTGTAAATCAGTATTTGACGGCGGATTCACCCCTCCACTTT. It encodes CAWSVNQYLTADSPLHF.

This sequence joins TRBV3-1 (or the pseudogene TRBV3-2) and TRBJ2-5; D perhaps matches TRBD2 (5 bases). V dropped 1 base and J dropped 5 bases, with 11 bases sitting between them. The length of the CDR3 is 14 residues. Germline V gene lookup returns CDR1 LGHDT and CDR2 YNNKEL (reference sequence). Here the CDR3 DNA reads TGTGCCAGCAGCCAAGTCCGGGGAACGGAGACCCAGTACTTC. Translating it yields CASSQVRGTETQYF.

The chain uses TRBV18 and TRBJ2-1; maybe TRBD1 (5 bases). Looked up from germline, CDR1 is KGHSH and CDR2 is LQKENI. CDR3 length: 18 residues. Trimming pared 0 bases from V and 1 base from J, leaving 16 bases between. CDR3 sequence: CASSPPSERSGSYNEQFF. The CDR3 DNA reads TGTGCCAGCTCACCACCGTCTGAGCGCTCAGGGTCCTACAATGAGCAGTTCTTC.

This chain links TRBV25-1 with TRBJ1-6; D remains ambiguous. Germline CDR1 and CDR2: MGHDK and SYGVNS. The ends were cut back, 3 bases at V and 12 bases at J, with 12 bases in the middle. The CDR3 spans 13 residues. CDR3 protein: CASSDTPRGPLHF. The CDR3 coding sequence is TGTGCCAGCAGTGATACCCCGCGAGGACCCCTCCACTTT.

The chain couples TRBV28 to TRBJ1-2; unclear D gene. The V gene's germline CDR1 is MDHEN and CDR2 SYDVKM. CDR3 length equals 14 residues. V was pared by 1 base and J by 7 bases, with 13 bases between. CDR3 sequence reads: CASSLSRGISGYTF. CDR3 nucleotide sequence: TGTGCCAGCAGTTTATCTCGGGGAATCTCTGGCTACACCTTC.

The chain combines TRBV28 with TRBJ1-3, with no clear D. V was cut by 4 bases and J by 0 bases, with 16 bases left in between. This CDR3 spans 17 amino acids. The V gene's germline CDR1 is MDHEN and CDR2 SYDVKM. CDR3 sequence: CASSSVLGRSSGNTIYF. CDR3 in DNA: TGTGCCAGCAGTTCCGTTCTCGGGCGATCCTCTGGAAACACCATATATTTT.

The J gene is TRBJ2-2, the V gene TRBV19; 9 bases line up with TRBD1. CDR1 is LNHDA and CDR2 is SQIVND in the germline V gene (reference sequence). Germline trimming cut 6 bases from V and 4 bases from J; bases unmatched to any gene: 6. The CDR3 sequence is 15 residues long. The CDR3 protein is CASRATGGITGELFF. The DNA for the CDR3 is TGTGCCAGTAGGGCGACAGGGGGAATCACCGGGGAGCTGTTTTTT.

The chain carries TRBV6-4 and TRBJ2-5; TRBD2 matches at 8 bases. Germline values: CDR1 MRHNA, CDR2 SNTAGT. This CDR3 comprises 15 residues. V shed 3 bases, J shed 2 bases, and the junction held 5 bases outside the gene matches. The CDR3 region is CASSETGGEQETQYF. CDR3 DNA sequence: TGTGCCAGCAGTGAGACGGGGGGGGAACAAGAGACCCAGTACTTC.

The chain is built from TRBV27 and TRBJ2-6, with D hard to call. Germline CDR1 and CDR2: MNHEY and SMNVEV (reference sequence). The CDR3 loop spans 16 amino acids. V was trimmed by 2 bases and J by 0 bases, leaving 8 bases between them. CDR3: CASSLPFSSGANVLTF. Here the CDR3 DNA reads TGTGCCAGCAGTTTACCTTTCTCCTCTGGGGCCAACGTCCTGACTTTC.